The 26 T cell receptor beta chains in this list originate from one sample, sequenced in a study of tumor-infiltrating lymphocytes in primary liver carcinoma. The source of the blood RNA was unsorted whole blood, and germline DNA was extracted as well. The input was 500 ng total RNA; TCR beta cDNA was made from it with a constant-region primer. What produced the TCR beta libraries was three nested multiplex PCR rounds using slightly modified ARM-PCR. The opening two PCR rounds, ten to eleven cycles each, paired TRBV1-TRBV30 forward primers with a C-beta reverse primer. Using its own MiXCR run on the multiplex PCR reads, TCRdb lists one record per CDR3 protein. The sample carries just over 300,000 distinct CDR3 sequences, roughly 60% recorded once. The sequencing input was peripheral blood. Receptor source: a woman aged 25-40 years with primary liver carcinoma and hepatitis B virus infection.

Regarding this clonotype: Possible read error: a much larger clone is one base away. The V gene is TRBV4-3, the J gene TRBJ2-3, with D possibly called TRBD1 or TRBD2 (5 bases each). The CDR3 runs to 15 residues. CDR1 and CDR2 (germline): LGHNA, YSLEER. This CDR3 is CAGRLGRGSTDTQYF. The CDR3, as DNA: TGCGCCGGCAGACTCGGACGGGGCAGCACAGATACGCAGTATTTT.

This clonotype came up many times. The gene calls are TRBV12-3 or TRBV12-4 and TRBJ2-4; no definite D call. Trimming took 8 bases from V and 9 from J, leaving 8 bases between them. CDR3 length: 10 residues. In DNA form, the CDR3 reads TGTGCCAGCGGGTCATCCATTCAGTACTTC. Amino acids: CASGSSIQYF.

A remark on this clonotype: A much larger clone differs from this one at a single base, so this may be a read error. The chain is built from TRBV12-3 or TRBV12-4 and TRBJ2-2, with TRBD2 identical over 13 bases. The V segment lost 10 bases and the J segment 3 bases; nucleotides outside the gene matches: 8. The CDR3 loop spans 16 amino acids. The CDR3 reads CAITPGLAGYTGELFF. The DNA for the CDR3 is TGTGCCATCACCCCGGGACTAGCGGGATACACCGGGGAGCTGTTTTTT.

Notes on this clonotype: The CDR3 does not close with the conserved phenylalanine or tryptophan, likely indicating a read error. DNA for the CDR3: TGTGCCAGCAGCTTAGATTTTCTGGAGACCCAGTACTCC. This codes for CASSLDFLETQYS. V and J are TRBV11-2 and TRBJ2-5; D call uncertain. Trimming removed 0 bases from V and 5 bases from J, with 7 bases in between. Germline lookup yields CDR1 SGHAT and CDR2 FQNNGV. CDR3 length: 13 amino acids.

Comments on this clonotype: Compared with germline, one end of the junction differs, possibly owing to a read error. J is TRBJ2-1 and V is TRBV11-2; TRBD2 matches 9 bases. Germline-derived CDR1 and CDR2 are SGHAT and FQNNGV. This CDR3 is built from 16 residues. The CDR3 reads CASSFLAGTAYSEQFF. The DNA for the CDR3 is TGTGCCAGCAGTTTCCTAGCGGGAACGGCCTACAGTGAGCAGTTCTTC.

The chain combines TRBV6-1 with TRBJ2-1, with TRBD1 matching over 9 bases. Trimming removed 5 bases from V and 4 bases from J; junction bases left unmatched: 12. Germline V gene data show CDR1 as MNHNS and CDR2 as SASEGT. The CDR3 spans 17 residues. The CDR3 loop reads CASSTQGARGRYNEQFF. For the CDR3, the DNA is TGTGCCAGCAGTACACAGGGGGCGCGTGGTAGATACAATGAGCAGTTCTTC.

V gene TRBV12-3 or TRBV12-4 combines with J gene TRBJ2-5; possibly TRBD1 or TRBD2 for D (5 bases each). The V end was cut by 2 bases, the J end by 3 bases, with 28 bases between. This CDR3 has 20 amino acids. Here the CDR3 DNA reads TGTGCCAGCAGTTTAACGTTAGGGACCGGGGCCCCAAGTTTAAAAGAGACCCAGTACTTC. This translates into CASSLTLGTGAPSLKETQYF.

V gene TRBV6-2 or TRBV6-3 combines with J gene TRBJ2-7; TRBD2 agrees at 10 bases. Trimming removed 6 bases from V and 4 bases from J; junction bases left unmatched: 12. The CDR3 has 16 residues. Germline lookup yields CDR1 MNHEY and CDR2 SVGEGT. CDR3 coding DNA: TGTGCCAGCAGATTAGCGGGAGGAAGGTTGAAGTACGAGCAGTACTTC. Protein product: CASRLAGGRLKYEQYF.

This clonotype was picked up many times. In DNA form, the CDR3 reads TGCGCCAGCAGCTTCGGAACAGTTGGACTCTATGGCTACACCTTC. Its translation is CASSFGTVGLYGYTF. The V gene is TRBV5-1, the J gene TRBJ1-2; D gene uncertain. The CDR3 has 15 amino acids. The germline V gene encodes CDR1 SGHRS and CDR2 YFSETQ. V was trimmed by 2 bases and J by 4 bases, leaving 15 bases between them.

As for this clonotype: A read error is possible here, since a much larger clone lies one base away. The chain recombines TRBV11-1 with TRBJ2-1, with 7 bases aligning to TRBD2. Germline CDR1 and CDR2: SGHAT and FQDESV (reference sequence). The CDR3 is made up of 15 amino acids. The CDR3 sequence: CASSSAGTCGYEQFF. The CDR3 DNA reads TGCGCCAGCAGCTCAGCGGGAACCTGTGGGTATGAGCAGTTCTTC. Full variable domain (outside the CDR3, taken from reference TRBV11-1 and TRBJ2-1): EAEVAQSPRYKITEKSQAVAFWCDPISGHATLYWYRQILGQGPELLVQFQDESVVDDSQLPKDRFSAERLKGVDSTLKIQPAELGDSAMYLCASSSAGTCGYEQFFGPGTRLTVL.

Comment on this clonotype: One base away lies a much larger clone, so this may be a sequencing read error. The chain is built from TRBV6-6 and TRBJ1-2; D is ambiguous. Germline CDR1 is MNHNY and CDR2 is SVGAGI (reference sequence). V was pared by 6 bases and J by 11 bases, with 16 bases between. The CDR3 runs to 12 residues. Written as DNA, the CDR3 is TGTGCCAGCAGACCGGGTCAGGTTGTTTACACCTTC. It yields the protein CASRPGQVVYTF.

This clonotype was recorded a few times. Here the CDR3 reads CASSLHGTNNEQFF. CDR3 DNA: TGTGCCAGCAGCTTACACGGGACTAACAATGAGCAGTTCTTC. J is TRBJ2-1 and V is TRBV7-9; the match to TRBD2 covers 7 bases. Per germline, CDR1 SEHNR and CDR2 FQNEAQ (reference sequence). The ends lost 2 bases at V and 5 bases at J; junction bases unmatched: 3. There are 14 residues in the CDR3.

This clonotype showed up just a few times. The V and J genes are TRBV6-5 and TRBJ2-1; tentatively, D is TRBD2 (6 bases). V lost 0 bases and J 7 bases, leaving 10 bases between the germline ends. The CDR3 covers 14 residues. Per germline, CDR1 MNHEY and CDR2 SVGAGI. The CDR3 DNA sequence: TGTGCCAGCAGTTACTCTACTAGCCTGAATGAGCAGTTCTTC. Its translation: CASSYSTSLNEQFF.

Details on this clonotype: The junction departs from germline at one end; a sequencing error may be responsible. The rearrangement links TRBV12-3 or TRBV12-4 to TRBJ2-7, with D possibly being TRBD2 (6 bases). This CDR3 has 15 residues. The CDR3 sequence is CVSTPDYLSSYEQYF. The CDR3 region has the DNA TGTGTCAGCACCCCGGACTACTTAAGCTCCTACGAGCAGTACTTC.

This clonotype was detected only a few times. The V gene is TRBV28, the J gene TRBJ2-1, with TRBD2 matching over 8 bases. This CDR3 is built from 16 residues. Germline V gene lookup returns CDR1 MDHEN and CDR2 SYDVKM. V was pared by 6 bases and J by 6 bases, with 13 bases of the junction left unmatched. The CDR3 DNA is TGTGCCAGCAGCCCGCCGGGACTAGGATACGGCAATGAGCAGTTCTTC. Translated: CASSPPGLGYGNEQFF.

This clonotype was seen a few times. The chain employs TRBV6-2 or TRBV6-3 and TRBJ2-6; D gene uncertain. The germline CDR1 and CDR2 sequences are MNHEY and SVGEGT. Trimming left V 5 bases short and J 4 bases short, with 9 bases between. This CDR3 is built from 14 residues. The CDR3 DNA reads TGTGCCAGCAGTGAGGTATCCGGGGCCAACGTCCTGACTTTC. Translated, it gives CASSEVSGANVLTF.

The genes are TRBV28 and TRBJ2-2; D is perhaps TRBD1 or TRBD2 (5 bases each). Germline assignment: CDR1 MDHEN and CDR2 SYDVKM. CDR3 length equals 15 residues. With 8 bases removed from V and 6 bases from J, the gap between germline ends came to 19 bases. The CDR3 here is CASCEGSWAAGELFF. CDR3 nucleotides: TGTGCCAGCTGCGAGGGGTCTTGGGCGGCCGGGGAGCTGTTTTTT.

CDR3 DNA sequence: TGTGCCAGCAGCCAAGATGTCCAGGGGGAGACCCAGTACTTC. Its protein product is CASSQDVQGETQYF. This sequence joins TRBV4-2 and TRBJ2-5; possibly TRBD1 for D (6 bases). Trimming took off 0 bases at V and 5 bases at J, with 10 bases between the two ends. The CDR3 has 14 amino acids. Germline-derived CDR1 and CDR2 are LGHNA and YNFKEQ.

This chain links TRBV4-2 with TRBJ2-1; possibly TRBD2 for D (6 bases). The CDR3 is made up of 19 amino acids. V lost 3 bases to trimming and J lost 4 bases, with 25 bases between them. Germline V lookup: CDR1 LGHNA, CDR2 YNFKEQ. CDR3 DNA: TGTGCCAGCAGCCAGGGGACTTTGGGAAGGACTATGGTTTACAATGAGCAGTTCTTC. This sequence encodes CASSQGTLGRTMVYNEQFF.

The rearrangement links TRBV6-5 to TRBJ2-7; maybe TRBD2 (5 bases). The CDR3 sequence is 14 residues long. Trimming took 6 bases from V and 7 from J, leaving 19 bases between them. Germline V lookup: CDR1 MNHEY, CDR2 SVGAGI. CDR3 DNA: TGTGCCAGCAGCCCCCTACTTCGGACTGGAGAGCAGTACTTC. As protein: CASSPLLRTGEQYF.

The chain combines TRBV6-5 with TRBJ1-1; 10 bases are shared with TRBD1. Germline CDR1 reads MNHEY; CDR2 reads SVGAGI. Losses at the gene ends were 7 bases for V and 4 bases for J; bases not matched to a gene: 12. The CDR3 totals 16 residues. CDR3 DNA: TGTGCCAGCAAAGCTACTGGGACAGGGGAAACCACTGAAGCTTTCTTT. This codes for CASKATGTGETTEAFF.

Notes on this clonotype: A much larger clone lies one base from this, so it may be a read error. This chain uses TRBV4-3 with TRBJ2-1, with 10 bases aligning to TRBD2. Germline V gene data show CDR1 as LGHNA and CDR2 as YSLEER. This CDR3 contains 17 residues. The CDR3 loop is CASSQDGLAEGHNEQFF. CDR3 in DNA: TGTGCCAGCAGCCAAGATGGACTAGCGGAGGGGCACAATGAGCAGTTCTTC.

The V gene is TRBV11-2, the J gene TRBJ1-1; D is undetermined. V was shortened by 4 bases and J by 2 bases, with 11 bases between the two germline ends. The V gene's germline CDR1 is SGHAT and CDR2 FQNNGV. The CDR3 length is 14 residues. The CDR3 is CASSSTWVNTEAFF. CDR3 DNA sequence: TGTGCCAGCAGCTCAACATGGGTAAACACTGAAGCTTTCTTT. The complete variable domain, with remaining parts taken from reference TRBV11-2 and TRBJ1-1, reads EAGVAQSPRYKIIEKRQSVAFWCNPISGHATLYWYQQILGQGPKLLIQFQNNGVVDDSQLPKDRFSAERLKGVDSTLKIQPAKLEDSAVYLCASSSTWVNTEAFFGQGTRLTVV.

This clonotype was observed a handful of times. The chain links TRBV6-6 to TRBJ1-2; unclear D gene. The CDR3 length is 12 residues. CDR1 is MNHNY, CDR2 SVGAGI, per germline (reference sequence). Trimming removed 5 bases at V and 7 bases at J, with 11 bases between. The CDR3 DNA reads TGTGCCAGCAGTACAATGGAGGGTGGCTACACCTTC. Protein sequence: CASSTMEGGYTF.

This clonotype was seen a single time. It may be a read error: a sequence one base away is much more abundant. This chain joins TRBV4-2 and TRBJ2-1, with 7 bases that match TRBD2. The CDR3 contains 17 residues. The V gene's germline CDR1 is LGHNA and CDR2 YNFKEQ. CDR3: CASSQDLADPSYNERFF. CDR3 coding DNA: TGTGCCAGCAGCCAAGATCTAGCGGATCCCTCCTACAATGAGCGGTTCTTC.

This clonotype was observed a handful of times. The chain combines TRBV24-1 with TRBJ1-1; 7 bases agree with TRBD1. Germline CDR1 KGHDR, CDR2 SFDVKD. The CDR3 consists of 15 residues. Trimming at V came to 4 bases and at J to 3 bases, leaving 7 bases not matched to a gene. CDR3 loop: CATSDSTGWHTEAFF. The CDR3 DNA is TGTGCCACCAGTGACTCGACAGGGTGGCACACTGAAGCTTTCTTT.